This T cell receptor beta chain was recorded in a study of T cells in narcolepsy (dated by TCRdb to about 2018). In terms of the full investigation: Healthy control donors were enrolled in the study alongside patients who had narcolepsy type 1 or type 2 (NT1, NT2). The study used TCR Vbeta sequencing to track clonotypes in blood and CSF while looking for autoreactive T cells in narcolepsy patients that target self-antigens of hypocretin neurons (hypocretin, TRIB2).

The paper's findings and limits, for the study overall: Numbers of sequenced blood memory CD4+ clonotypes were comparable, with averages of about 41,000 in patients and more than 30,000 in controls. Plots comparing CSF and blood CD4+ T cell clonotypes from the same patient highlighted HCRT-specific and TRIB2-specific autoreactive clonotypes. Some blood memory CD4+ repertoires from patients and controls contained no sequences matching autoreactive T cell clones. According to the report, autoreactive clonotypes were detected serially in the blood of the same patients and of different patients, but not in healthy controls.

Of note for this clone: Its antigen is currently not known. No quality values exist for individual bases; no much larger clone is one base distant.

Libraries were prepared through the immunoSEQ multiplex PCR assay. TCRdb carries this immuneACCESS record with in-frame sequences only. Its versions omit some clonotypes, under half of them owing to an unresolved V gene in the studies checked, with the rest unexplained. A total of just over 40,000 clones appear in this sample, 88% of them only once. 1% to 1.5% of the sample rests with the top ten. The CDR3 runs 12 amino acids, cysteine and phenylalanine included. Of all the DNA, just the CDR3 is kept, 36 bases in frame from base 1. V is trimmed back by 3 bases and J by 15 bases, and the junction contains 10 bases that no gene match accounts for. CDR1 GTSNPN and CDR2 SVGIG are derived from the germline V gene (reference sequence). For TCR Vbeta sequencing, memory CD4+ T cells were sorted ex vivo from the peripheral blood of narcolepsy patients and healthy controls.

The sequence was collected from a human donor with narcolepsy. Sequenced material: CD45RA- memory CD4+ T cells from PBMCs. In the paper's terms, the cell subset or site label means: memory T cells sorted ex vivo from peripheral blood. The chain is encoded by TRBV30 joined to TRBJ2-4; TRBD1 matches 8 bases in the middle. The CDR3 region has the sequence CAWSKGTGGRYF. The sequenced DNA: TGTGCCTGGAGCAAGGGGACAGGCGGAAGGTACTTC.